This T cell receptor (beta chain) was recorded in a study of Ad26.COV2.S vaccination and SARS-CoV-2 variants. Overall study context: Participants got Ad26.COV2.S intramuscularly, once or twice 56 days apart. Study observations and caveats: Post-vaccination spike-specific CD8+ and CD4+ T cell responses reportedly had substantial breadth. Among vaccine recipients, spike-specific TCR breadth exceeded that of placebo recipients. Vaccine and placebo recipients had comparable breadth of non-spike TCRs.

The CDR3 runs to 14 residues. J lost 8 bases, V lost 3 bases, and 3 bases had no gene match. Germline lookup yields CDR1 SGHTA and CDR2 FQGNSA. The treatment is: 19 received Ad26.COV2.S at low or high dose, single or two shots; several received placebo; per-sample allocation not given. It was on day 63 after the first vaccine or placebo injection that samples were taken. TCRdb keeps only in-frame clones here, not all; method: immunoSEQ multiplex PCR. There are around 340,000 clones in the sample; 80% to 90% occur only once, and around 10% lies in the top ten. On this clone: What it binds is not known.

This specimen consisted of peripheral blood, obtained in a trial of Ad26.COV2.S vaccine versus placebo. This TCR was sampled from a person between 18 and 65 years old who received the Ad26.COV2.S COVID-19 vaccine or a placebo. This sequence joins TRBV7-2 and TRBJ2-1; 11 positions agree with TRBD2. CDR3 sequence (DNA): TGTGCCAGCAGCTTTTGGACTAGCGGGTATGAGCAGTTCTTC. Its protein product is CASSFWTSGYEQFF.